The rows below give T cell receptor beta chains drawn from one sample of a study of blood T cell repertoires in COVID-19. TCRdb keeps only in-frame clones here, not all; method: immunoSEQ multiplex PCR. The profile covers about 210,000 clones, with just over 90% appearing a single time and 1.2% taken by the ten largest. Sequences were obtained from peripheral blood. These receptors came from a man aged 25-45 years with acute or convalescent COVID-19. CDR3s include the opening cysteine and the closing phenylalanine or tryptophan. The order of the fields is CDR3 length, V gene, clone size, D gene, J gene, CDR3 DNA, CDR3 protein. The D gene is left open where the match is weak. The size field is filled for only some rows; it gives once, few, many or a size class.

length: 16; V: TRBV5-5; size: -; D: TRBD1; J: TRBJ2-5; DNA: TGTGCCAGCACCCTGCGGTTTGACAGGGTGGGCGAGACCCAGTACTTC; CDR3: CASTLRFDRVGETQYF
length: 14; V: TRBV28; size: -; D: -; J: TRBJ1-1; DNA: TGTGCCAGCAGTCCCCATAGGGGGAACACTGAAGCTTTCTTT; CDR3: CASSPHRGNTEAFF
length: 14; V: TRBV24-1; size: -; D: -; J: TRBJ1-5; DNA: TGTGCCACCCCCCTTTATCCGGGGTATCAGCCCCAGCATTTT; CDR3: CATPLYPGYQPQHF
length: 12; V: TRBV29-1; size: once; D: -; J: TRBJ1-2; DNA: TGCAGCGCCGGACAGACCGGCTATGGCTACACCTTC; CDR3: CSAGQTGYGYTF
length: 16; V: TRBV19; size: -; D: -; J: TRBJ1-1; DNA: TGTGCCAGTAGTACCCCCCCGGAACAGGTTATCACTGAAGCTTTCTTT; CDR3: CASSTPPEQVITEAFF
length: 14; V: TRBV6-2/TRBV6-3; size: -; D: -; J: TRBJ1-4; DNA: TGTGCCAGCAGTTCCCCCTCCCGGGATGAAAAACTGTTTTTT; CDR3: CASSSPSRDEKLFF
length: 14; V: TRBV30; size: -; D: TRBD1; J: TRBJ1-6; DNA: TGTGCCTGGAGTTGGGGACAGGGGAATTCACCCCTCCACTTT; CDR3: CAWSWGQGNSPLHF
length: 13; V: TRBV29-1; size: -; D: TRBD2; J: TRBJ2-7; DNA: TGCAGCGTTTCTCTAGCGGGAGAGGGCGAGCAGTACTTC; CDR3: CSVSLAGEGEQYF
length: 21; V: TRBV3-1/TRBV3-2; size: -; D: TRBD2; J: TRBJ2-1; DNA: TGTGCCAGCAGCACTCACGGGACTAGCGGGAGGGTCCGGAGAGCATACAATGAGCAGTTCTTC; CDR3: CASSTHGTSGRVRRAYNEQFF
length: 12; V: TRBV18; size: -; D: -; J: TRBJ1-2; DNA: TGTGCCAGCTCACCAAACAGGGACGGCTACACCTTC; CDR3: CASSPNRDGYTF
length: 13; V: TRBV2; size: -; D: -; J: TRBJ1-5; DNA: TGTGCCAGCAGTGAAACGGGGAGTCAGCCCCAGCATTTT; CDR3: CASSETGSQPQHF
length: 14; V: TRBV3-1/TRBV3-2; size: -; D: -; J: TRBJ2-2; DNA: TGTGCCACGCAGGGCGCGGGAAACACCGGGGAGCTGTTTTTT; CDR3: CATQGAGNTGELFF
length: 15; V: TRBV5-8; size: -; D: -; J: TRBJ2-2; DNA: TGTGCCAGCAGCTTGCCGGGAAGGAGCACCGGGGAGCTGTTTTTT; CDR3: CASSLPGRSTGELFF
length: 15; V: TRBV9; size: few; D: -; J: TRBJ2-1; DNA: TGTGCCAGCAGCGTACGACCGGGAAACTACAATGAGCAGTTCTTC; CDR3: CASSVRPGNYNEQFF
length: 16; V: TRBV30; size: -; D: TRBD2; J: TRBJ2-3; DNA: TGTGCCTGGAGTGTTGGACTAGTCCTAAGCACAGATACGCAGTATTTT; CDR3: CAWSVGLVLSTDTQYF
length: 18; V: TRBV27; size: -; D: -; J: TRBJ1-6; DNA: TGTGCCAGCAGTTTAGAGGGCCCGACTAGCTCCTATAATTCACCCCTCCACTTT; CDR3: CASSLEGPTSSYNSPLHF
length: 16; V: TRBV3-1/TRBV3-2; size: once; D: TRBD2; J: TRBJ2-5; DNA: TGTGCCAGCAGCCTTCGACTAGCGGGGGGCCCGGGGACCCAGTACTTC; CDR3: CASSLRLAGGPGTQYF
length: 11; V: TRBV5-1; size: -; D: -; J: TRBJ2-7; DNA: TGCGCCAGCAGTTCAGGCTACGAGCAGTACTTC; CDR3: CASSSGYEQYF
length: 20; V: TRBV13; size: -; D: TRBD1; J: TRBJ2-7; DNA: TGTGCCAGCAGCTTCGGACAGGGGTCTGGGGCTAGCGGTTCAACCTACGAGCAGTACTTC; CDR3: CASSFGQGSGASGSTYEQYF
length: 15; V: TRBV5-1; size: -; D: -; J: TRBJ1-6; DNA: TGCGCCAGCAGCGGGGGACTCAGGGATAATTCACCCCTCCACTTT; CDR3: CASSGGLRDNSPLHF
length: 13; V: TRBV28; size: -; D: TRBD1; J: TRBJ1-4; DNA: TGTGCCAGCAGGACAGGGGGTGTTGAAAAACTGTTTTTT; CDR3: CASRTGGVEKLFF
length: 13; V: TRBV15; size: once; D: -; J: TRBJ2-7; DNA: TGTGCCACCAGCAGAACTACTTTTTACGAGCAGTACTTC; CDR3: CATSRTTFYEQYF
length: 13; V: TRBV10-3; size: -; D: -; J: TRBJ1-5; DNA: TGTGCCATCATGGAACGGGTCGATCAGCCCCAGCATTTT; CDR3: CAIMERVDQPQHF
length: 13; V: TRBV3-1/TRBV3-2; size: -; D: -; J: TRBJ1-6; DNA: TGTGCCAGCAGCCAAGAGGGAGTTTCACCCCTCCACTTT; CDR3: CASSQEGVSPLHF
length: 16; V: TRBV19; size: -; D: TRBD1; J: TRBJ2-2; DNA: TGTGCCAGTAGTATCAGACAGGGAATCTTGGGCGGGGAGCTGTTTTTT; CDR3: CASSIRQGILGGELFF
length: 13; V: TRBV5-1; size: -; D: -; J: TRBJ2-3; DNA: TGCGCCAGCAGCTTAACTAGTAAGGGTACGCAGTATTTT; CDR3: CASSLTSKGTQYF
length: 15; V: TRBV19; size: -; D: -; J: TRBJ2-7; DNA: TGTGCCAGTAGCCGACAGGGACTCCTGGACTACGAGCAGTACTTC; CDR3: CASSRQGLLDYEQYF
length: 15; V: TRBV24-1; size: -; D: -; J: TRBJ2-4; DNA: TGTGCCACCAGTGATCCACAGGGTAGTGTGAACATTCAGTACTTC; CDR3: CATSDPQGSVNIQYF
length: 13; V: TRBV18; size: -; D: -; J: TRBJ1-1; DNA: TGTGCCAGCTCACCACCGAATTCGCGTGAAGCTTTCTTT; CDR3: CASSPPNSREAFF
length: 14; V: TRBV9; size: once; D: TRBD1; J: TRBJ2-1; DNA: TGTGCCAGCAGCGCCCGGGACAGGGGAAATGAGCAGTTCTTC; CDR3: CASSARDRGNEQFF
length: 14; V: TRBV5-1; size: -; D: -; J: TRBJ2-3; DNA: TGCGCCAGCAGCAGAGGGGGGGTAGGAGATACGCAGTATTTT; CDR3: CASSRGGVGDTQYF
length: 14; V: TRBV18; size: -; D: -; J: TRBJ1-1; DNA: TGTGCCAGCTCACGGGCCACGGCGGGCACTGAAGCTTTCTTT; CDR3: CASSRATAGTEAFF
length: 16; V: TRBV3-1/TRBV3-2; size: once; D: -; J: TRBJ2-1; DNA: TGTGCCAGCAGCCAAGTAAGCGGGTTTTCCTACAATGAGCAGTTCTTC; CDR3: CASSQVSGFSYNEQFF
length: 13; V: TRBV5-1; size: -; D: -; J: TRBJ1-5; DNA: TGCGCCCCCTCTACAGGGCCAAGTCAGCCCCAGCATTTT; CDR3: CAPSTGPSQPQHF
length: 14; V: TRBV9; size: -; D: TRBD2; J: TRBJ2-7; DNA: TGTGCCAGCAGCGTTGGCGGGAGGGCCGACGAGCAGTACTTC; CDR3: CASSVGGRADEQYF
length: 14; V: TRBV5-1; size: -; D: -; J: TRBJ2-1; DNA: TGCGCCAGCAGCTTTGAAGCTCTATACAATGAGCAGTTCTTC; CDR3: CASSFEALYNEQFF
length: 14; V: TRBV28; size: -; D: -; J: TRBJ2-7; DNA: TGTGCCAGCAGGGGCTGGACAGTCTCCTACGAGCAGTACTTC; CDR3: CASRGWTVSYEQYF
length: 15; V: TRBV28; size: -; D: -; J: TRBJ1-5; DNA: TGTGCCAGCAGTTTAGGGAGGTGGAGCAATCAGCCCCAGCATTTT; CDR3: CASSLGRWSNQPQHF
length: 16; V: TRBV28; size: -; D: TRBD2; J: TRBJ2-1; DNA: TGTGCCAGCAGGGGGACTAGCGGGAGGAAAAACAATGAGCAGTTCTTC; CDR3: CASRGTSGRKNNEQFF
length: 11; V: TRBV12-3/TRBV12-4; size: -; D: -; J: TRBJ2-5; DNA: TGTGCCAGCAGCGTCGGGTTGGCCCAGTACTTC; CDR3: CASSVGLAQYF
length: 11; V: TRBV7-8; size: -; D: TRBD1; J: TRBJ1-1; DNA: TGTGCCACCGACGGACAGGGGATATCTTTCTTT; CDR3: CATDGQGISFF
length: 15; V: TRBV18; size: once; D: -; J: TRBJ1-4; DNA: TGTGCCAGCTCACCCATGGGCGCAACTAATGAAAAACTGTTTTTT; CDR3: CASSPMGATNEKLFF
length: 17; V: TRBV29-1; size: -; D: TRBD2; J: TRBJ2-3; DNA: TGCAGCGTTGACATCTGGGGGACTAGCGGGACGTCAGATACGCAGTATTTT; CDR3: CSVDIWGTSGTSDTQYF
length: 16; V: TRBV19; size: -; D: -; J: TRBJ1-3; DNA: TGTGCCAGTATCAACCCGAGGGAGTACTCTGGAAACACCATATATTTT; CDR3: CASINPREYSGNTIYF
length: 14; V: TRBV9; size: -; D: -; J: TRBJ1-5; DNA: TGTGCCAGCAGCGTAGAGGCAGGTAATCAGCCCCAGCATTTT; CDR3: CASSVEAGNQPQHF
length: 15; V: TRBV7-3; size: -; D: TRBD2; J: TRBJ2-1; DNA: TGTGCCAGCAGCCGTGGTACTAGCGGCTACAATGAGCAGTTCTTC; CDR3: CASSRGTSGYNEQFF
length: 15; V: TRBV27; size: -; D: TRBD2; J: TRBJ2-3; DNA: TGTGCCAGCAGTTTAACGGGAGGGAGCACAGATACGCAGTATTTT; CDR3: CASSLTGGSTDTQYF
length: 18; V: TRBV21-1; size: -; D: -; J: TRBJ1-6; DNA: TGTGCCAGCAGCGCCCGCCGGGACAGGGGACAGGTGTGTTCACCCCTCCACTTT; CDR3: CASSARRDRGQVCSPLHF
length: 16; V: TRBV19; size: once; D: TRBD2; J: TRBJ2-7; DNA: TGTGCCAGTAGTATAGCCCGGACTAGCGGGGCCTACGAGCAGTACTTC; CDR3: CASSIARTSGAYEQYF